This T cell receptor (beta chain) was observed in a study of cytomegalovirus exposure and HLA in healthy donors. Study results and limitations: Rarity marked most TCR sequences, yet some public TCRs occurred in many donors.

For this clone: Antigen: not known.

Per the germline V gene, CDR1 is SGHTA and CDR2 is FQGNSA. The CDR3 spans 16 residues. With 3 bases removed from V and 1 base from J, the gap between germline ends came to 15 bases. PCR involved 60 Vbeta and 13 Jbeta primers. Some clones are missing from TCRdb's copy, which holds only in-frame ones; the method was immunoSEQ multiplex PCR. The table includes about 130,000 clones, approximately 68% detected once. The receptor's source is a man aged 25-40 years in good health and CMV-seropositive. The specimen was PBMCs. The rearrangement uses TRBV7-2 and TRBJ2-5; D is uncertain. CDR3 bases: TGTGCCAGCAGCTTTCGGTCATCCAACTTCCAAGAGACCCAGTACTTC. It specifies CASSFRSSNFQETQYF. Full variable domain (remainder filled in from reference TRBV7-2 and TRBJ2-5): GAGVSQSPSNKVTEKGKDVELRCDPISGHTALYWYRQSLGQGLEFLIYFQGNSAPDKSGLPSDRFSAERTGGSVSTLTIQRTQQEDSAVYLCASSFRSSNFQETQYFGPGTRLLVL.